This record concerns one T cell receptor beta chain sequence. Its cognate antigen is unknown. With UMI labels, 5' RACE was used to prepare the TRB cDNA libraries. For each CDR3 protein, TCRdb gives one entry from its re-call of the 5' RACE reads, without DNA. The sample yields tens of thousands of distinct CDR3 sequences, of which the top ten take up approximately 0.74%. The record originates from a study of CXCR3-negative and CXCR3-positive naive CD8 T cells. Study-wide findings and caveats: The TRB CDR3s that CXCR3-positive naive cells carried were more hydrophobic than those of CXCR3-negative naive cells.

The material sequenced was naive CXCR3+ CD8+ T cells from blood. Subset noted: CD45RO-CCR7+CD27+CD95- naive CD8+ T cells expressing CXCR3 (TNR3+). The clonotype comes from a human donor in good health. Some clones in this sample may be carry-over from other donors' samples.

CDR3 residues: CASSYGPGPLGVGNTIYF. The gene calls are TRBV6-5 and TRBJ1-3; TCRdb lists TRBD1, though no DNA is available to test this call. Germline CDR1 is MNHEY and CDR2 is SVGAGI. This CDR3 has 18 residues.